The 9 T cell receptor beta chains listed next were all sequenced from one sample in a study of shared clonotypes between healthy human individuals. Repertoires were generated with immunoSEQ multiplex PCR, while TCRdb's copy carries only in-frame clones and drops some. The sample consists of about 2 million clones, 85% to 95% of them appearing once. The sequencing sample was made of naive CD4+ T cells sorted from blood. Subset reported: CD45RA+ positively selected. The receptor set was obtained from a man aged 18 to 29 in good health.

Note on this clone: Given a much more abundant clone one base away, this may be a read error. The V gene is TRBV4-2, the J gene TRBJ1-1, with D maybe TRBD1 (6 bases). This CDR3 is 14 amino acids long. The ends were cut back, 0 bases at V and 1 base at J, with 6 bases in the middle. CDR1 and CDR2 (germline): LGHNA, YNFKEQ. CDR3 amino acids: CASSQEQGNTEAFF. CDR3 sequence (DNA): TGTGCCAGCAGCCAAGAACAGGGGAACACTGAAGCTTTCTTT.

The chain carries TRBV6-1 and TRBJ1-5, with D possibly matching TRBD1 (5 bases). CDR3 length: 13 amino acids. The germline V gene encodes CDR1 MNHNS and CDR2 SASEGT. Trimming left V 4 bases short and J 7 bases short, with 11 bases between. CDR3 amino acids: CASSGRDVQPQHF. CDR3 nucleotide sequence: TGTGCCAGCAGTGGCAGGGACGTCCAGCCCCAGCATTTT.

This clone came up once. The chain couples TRBV30 to TRBJ1-1; D gene uncertain. The CDR3 spans 12 residues. Germline V gives CDR1 GTSNPN, CDR2 SVGIG (reference sequence). The V and J ends lost 8 bases and 1 base respectively, with 11 bases between them. The CDR3 loop is CAGNQANTEAFF. The CDR3 DNA reads TGTGCCGGAAATCAGGCGAACACTGAAGCTTTCTTT.

The gene calls are TRBV25-1 and TRBJ2-1, with 7 bases matching TRBD1. The V gene's germline CDR1 is MGHDK and CDR2 SYGVNS. This CDR3 spans 17 amino acids. V lost 4 bases to trimming and J lost 0 bases; unmatched junction nucleotides: 9. The CDR3 loop is CASSGSAGTASYNEQFF. The CDR3 region has the DNA TGTGCCAGCAGTGGAAGTGCCGGGACAGCCTCCTACAATGAGCAGTTCTTC.

Details on this clone: The sample has other DNA sequences that encode this CDR3 too. The V gene is TRBV11-2, the J gene TRBJ2-1; D call uncertain. Germline V gene sequence: CDR1 SGHAT, CDR2 FQNNGV. With 1 base removed from V and 10 bases from J, the gap between germline ends came to 5 bases. The CDR3 runs 11 residues. The CDR3 region is CASSLGGEQFF. As DNA, the CDR3 is TGTGCCAGCAGCTTAGGTGGAGAGCAGTTCTTC.

The gene calls are TRBV6-5 and TRBJ1-4; D is undetermined. The CDR3 sequence is 16 residues long. The germline V gene has CDR1 MNHEY and CDR2 SVGAGI. Trimming removed 0 bases at V and 5 bases at J, with 13 bases between. In DNA, the CDR3 is TGTGCCAGCAGTTACTCGAACGCCGGAACGAATGAAAAACTGTTTTTT. It specifies CASSYSNAGTNEKLFF.

Note on this clone: At one of its ends the junction is not consistent with the germline gene, which may arise from a read error. CDR3 sequence: CASSFNSGTGPQETQYF. The CDR3 bases are TGTGCCAGCAGTTTTAACTCTGGGACAGGACCCCAAGAGACCCAGTACTTC. The J gene is TRBJ2-5, the V gene TRBV5-1; TRBD1 matches at 8 bases. This CDR3 is built from 17 residues. Germline CDR1 is SGHRS and CDR2 is YFSETQ.

This CDR3 is CASSAARTSEYNEQFF. The CDR3 bases are TGCGCCAGCAGCGCCGCTAGGACTAGCGAGTACAATGAGCAGTTCTTC. This chain connects TRBV5-1 to TRBJ2-1, with 9 positions matching TRBD2. Germline trimming cut 4 bases from V and 4 bases from J; bases unmatched to any gene: 9. The germline V gene has CDR1 SGHRS and CDR2 YFSETQ. This CDR3 has 16 amino acids.

The chain is built from TRBV9 and TRBJ2-7; 11 positions agree with TRBD1. V gave up 8 bases and J gave up 3 bases; unmatched junction bases: 10. Germline V CDR1 and CDR2: SGDLS, YYNGEE. CDR3 size: 15 residues. DNA of the CDR3: TGTGCCAGGAAGAGGCCGGGACAGGGGGACTACGAGCAGTACTTC. Its protein is CARKRPGQGDYEQYF.